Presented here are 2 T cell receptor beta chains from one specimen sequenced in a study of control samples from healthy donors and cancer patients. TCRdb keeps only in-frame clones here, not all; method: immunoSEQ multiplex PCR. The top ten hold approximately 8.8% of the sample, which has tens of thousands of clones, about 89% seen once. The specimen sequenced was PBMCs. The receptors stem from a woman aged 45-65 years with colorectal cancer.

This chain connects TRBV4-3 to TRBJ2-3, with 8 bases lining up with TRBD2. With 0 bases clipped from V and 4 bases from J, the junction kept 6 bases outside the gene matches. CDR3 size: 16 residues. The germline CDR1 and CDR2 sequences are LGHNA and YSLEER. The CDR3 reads CASSQDSGLGSDTQYF. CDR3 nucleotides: TGCGCCAGCAGCCAAGATTCGGGACTAGGTTCAGATACGCAGTATTTT.

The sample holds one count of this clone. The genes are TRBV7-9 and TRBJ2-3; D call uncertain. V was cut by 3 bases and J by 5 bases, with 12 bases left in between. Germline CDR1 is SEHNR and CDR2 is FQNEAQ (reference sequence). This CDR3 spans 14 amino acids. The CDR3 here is CASSLFGSQDTQYF. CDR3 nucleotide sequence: TGTGCCAGCAGCTTGTTTGGAAGTCAAGATACGCAGTATTTT.